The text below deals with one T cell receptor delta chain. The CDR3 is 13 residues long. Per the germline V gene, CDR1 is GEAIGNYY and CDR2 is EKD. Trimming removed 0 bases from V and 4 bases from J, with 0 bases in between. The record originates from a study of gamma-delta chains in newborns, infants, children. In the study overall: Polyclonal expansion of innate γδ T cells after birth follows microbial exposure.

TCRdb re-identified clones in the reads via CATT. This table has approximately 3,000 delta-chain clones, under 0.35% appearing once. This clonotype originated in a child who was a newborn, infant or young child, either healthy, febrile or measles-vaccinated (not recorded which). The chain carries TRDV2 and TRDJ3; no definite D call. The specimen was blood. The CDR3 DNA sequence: TGTGCCTGTGACACCTGGGACACCCGACAGATGTTTTTC. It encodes CACDTWDTRQMFF.